The clone carrying this TCR beta chain was counted a few times. Using its own MiXCR run on the 5' RACE reads, TCRdb lists one record per CDR3 protein. The table shows approximately 700,000 distinct CDR3 sequences, with over 15% occurring only once. The record originates from a study of identical twins. These sequences were also reported in another study, on T cells expressing NK-cell markers. From that study: Sequencing covered eight donors, seven HCMV-seropositive and one seronegative.

The sample comprised PBMCs. This TCR was sampled from a young woman in good health.

CDR3 DNA sequence: TGTGCCAGCAGGAGAGGGTACATTGCGAATGAGCAGTTCTTC. Translated: CASRRGYIANEQFF. J is TRBJ2-1 and V is TRBV6-2 or TRBV6-3; TRBD2 might be the D (5 bases). Germline V CDR1 and CDR2: MNHEY, SVGEGT. This CDR3 comprises 14 residues. Between the trimmed V and J ends, which lost 6 bases and 7 bases, there was a span of 16 bases.